This T cell receptor (beta chain) derives from a study of blood T cell repertoires in COVID-19. Study in general: Donors in the United States, Italy and Spain gave samples during acute or convalescent COVID-19. PBMCs, B-cell-depleted T cells, or T cells provided the cDNA or gDNA that made up the material.

Original handling: Estimation of nucleated cell counts was performed using reference gene primer amplification. Profiling relied on immunoSEQ multiplex PCR, and the TCRdb table lists in-frame clones only, not all of them. The DNA gave D and trimming, while V, J and clone size come from that table. The profile shows 250,000 or so clones, 75% to 85% of them singletons. The CDR3 consists of 15 residues. CDR1 and CDR2 (germline): DFQATT, SNEGSKA (reference sequence). V was trimmed by 3 bases and J by 2 bases, leaving 15 bases between them. Sequenced input: peripheral blood. The clonotype was recovered from a human donor in a cohort sampled during active COVID-19. The rearrangement joins TRBV20-1 to TRBJ2-3; D perhaps matches TRBD2 (6 bases). CDR3: CSASPSAFYTDTQYF. CDR3 in DNA: TGCAGTGCTAGTCCTAGCGCCTTTTACACAGATACGCAGTATTTT.